A selection of T cell receptor beta chains follows, all from one sample in a study of blood T cell repertoires in COVID-19. Produced via immunoSEQ multiplex PCR; TCRdb's table is partial and in-frame only. The top ten hold around 7.8% of the sample, which has around 250,000 clones, over 70% seen once. The sample comprised peripheral blood. These receptors came from a human donor in a cohort sampled during active COVID-19. The CDR3 runs from the conserved cysteine through the conserved F or W. The D gene is left open where the match is weak. Clone size appears in some rows only: once, few, many, or a class for an expanded clone.

D gene: .
clone size: .
J gene: TRBJ2-1
V gene: TRBV7-2
CDR3 DNA: TGTGCCAGCAGCTTATACTACAATGAGCAGTTCTTC
CDR3 protein: CASSLYYNEQFF

D gene: TRBD1
clone size: once
J gene: TRBJ1-3
V gene: TRBV28
CDR3 DNA: TGTGCCAGCAGTTTAATGACAGGGCGAGGAAACACCATATATTTT
CDR3 protein: CASSLMTGRGNTIYF

D gene: TRBD2
clone size: once
J gene: TRBJ2-3
V gene: TRBV7-3
CDR3 DNA: TGTGCCAGCAGCTTACAACTAGCGGGAGGGCCTGATACGCAGTATTTT
CDR3 protein: CASSLQLAGGPDTQYF

D gene: .
clone size: few
J gene: TRBJ1-6
V gene: TRBV11-2
CDR3 DNA: TGTGCCAGCAGCTTGGTCATCGAGGGCTCCTATAATTCACCCCTCCACTTT
CDR3 protein: CASSLVIEGSYNSPLHF

D gene: .
clone size: .
J gene: TRBJ1-5
V gene: TRBV5-8
CDR3 DNA: TGTGCCAGCAGCTTGGGAGCAGGGGAATACAATCAGCCCCAGCATTTT
CDR3 protein: CASSLGAGEYNQPQHF

D gene: TRBD2
clone size: .
J gene: TRBJ2-2
V gene: TRBV3-1/TRBV3-2
CDR3 DNA: TGTGCCAGCAGCCCCCCGGGGGGGAACACCGGGGAGCTGTTTTTT
CDR3 protein: CASSPPGGNTGELFF

D gene: .
clone size: .
J gene: TRBJ2-4
V gene: TRBV15
CDR3 DNA: TGTGCCACCAGTCCCATTCTGGCAGCGGCCAAAAACATTCAGTACTTC
CDR3 protein: CATSPILAAAKNIQYF

D gene: .
clone size: .
J gene: TRBJ2-3
V gene: TRBV10-1
CDR3 DNA: TGCGCCAGCAGTACCCAAGCCAGCACAGATACGCAGTATTTT
CDR3 protein: CASSTQASTDTQYF

D gene: TRBD2
clone size: .
J gene: TRBJ2-7
V gene: TRBV5-1
CDR3 DNA: TGCGCCAGCAGCTTGATGGCTAGCGGGAGGTACCTCTCCTACGAGCAGTACTTC
CDR3 protein: CASSLMASGRYLSYEQYF

D gene: TRBD2
clone size: .
J gene: TRBJ2-1
V gene: TRBV5-6
CDR3 DNA: TGTGCCAGCACCCAACCGGGACTAGCGGGGTATGAGCAGTTCTTC
CDR3 protein: CASTQPGLAGYEQFF

D gene: .
clone size: .
J gene: TRBJ2-5
V gene: TRBV19
CDR3 DNA: TGTGCCAGTAGTCGGACAGCCCAAGAGACCCAGTACTTC
CDR3 protein: CASSRTAQETQYF

D gene: .
clone size: .
J gene: TRBJ2-7
V gene: TRBV28
CDR3 DNA: TGTGCCAGCATTACAGGCACCTACGAGCAGTACTTC
CDR3 protein: CASITGTYEQYF

D gene: TRBD1
clone size: .
J gene: TRBJ2-1
V gene: TRBV6-5
CDR3 DNA: TGTGCCAGCAGTTACGACAGGGGCTCCTACAATGAGCAGTTCTTC
CDR3 protein: CASSYDRGSYNEQFF

D gene: TRBD1
clone size: .
J gene: TRBJ2-2
V gene: TRBV19
CDR3 DNA: TGTGCCAGTAGTAAGAGGACAGGGGGCACTTCGAACACCGGGGAGCTGTTTTTT
CDR3 protein: CASSKRTGGTSNTGELFF

D gene: .
clone size: .
J gene: TRBJ2-2
V gene: TRBV5-6
CDR3 DNA: TGTGCCAGCAGCTTGGATTCAGGGGCCGGGGAGCTGTTTTTT
CDR3 protein: CASSLDSGAGELFF

D gene: TRBD2
clone size: .
J gene: TRBJ2-1
V gene: TRBV11-1
CDR3 DNA: TGTGCCAGCTTCGGACTAGCGAGCTCCTACAATGAGCAGTTCTTC
CDR3 protein: CASFGLASSYNEQFF

D gene: TRBD1
clone size: .
J gene: TRBJ1-5
V gene: TRBV5-1
CDR3 DNA: TGCGCCAGCTCCCCAGGGGACAGGGTCGATCAGCCCCAGCATTTT
CDR3 protein: CASSPGDRVDQPQHF

D gene: .
clone size: .
J gene: TRBJ1-5
V gene: TRBV5-3
CDR3 DNA: TGTGCCAGAATGCGGAGAAATAGCAATCAGCCCCAGCATTTT
CDR3 protein: CARMRRNSNQPQHF

D gene: .
clone size: .
J gene: TRBJ1-4
V gene: TRBV9
CDR3 DNA: TGTGCCAGCAGCGTAGTGCCTGGACAGAGTGAAAAACTGTTTTTT
CDR3 protein: CASSVVPGQSEKLFF

D gene: TRBD2
clone size: once
J gene: TRBJ2-5
V gene: TRBV6-6
CDR3 DNA: TGTGCCAGCAGGCCTAATAGCGGGGGAGGGCAAGAGACCCAGTACTTC
CDR3 protein: CASRPNSGGGQETQYF

D gene: .
clone size: .
J gene: TRBJ1-2
V gene: TRBV4-1
CDR3 DNA: TGCGCCAGCAGCCAAATAGGGGTCAGCTATGGCTACACCTTC
CDR3 protein: CASSQIGVSYGYTF

D gene: .
clone size: .
J gene: TRBJ1-4
V gene: TRBV9
CDR3 DNA: TGTGCCAGCAGCGTAGGGGGGGTAGCCACTAATGAAAAACTGTTTTTT
CDR3 protein: CASSVGGVATNEKLFF

D gene: TRBD1
clone size: .
J gene: TRBJ2-5
V gene: TRBV29-1
CDR3 DNA: TGCAGCGTTACCAGGGGGTATGAGACCCAGTACTTC
CDR3 protein: CSVTRGYETQYF

D gene: TRBD2
clone size: once
J gene: TRBJ2-6
V gene: TRBV5-4
CDR3 DNA: TGTGCCAGCAGCAGCGGCGGCGGGAGGACTGGGGCCAACGTCCTGACTTTC
CDR3 protein: CASSSGGGRTGANVLTF

D gene: .
clone size: .
J gene: TRBJ1-1
V gene: TRBV23-1
CDR3 DNA: TGCGCCAGCAGTCAAACCCCCGCTCGCGGCGTGAGGAAAACTGAAGCTTTCTTT
CDR3 protein: CASSQTPARGVRKTEAFF

D gene: TRBD2
clone size: once
J gene: TRBJ2-5
V gene: TRBV5-6
CDR3 DNA: TGTGCCAGCAGCTCCCCAATGATTAGCGGGGGGGCTCGGGAGACCCAGTACTTC
CDR3 protein: CASSSPMISGGARETQYF

D gene: .
clone size: once
J gene: TRBJ1-1
V gene: TRBV6-5
CDR3 DNA: TGTGCCAGCAGAGCCGGTGCCCGCGGTTCTGAAGCTTTCTTT
CDR3 protein: CASRAGARGSEAFF

D gene: TRBD1
clone size: .
J gene: TRBJ2-7
V gene: TRBV10-3
CDR3 DNA: TGTGCCATCAGTGACACAGGGGTATACGAGCAGTACTTC
CDR3 protein: CAISDTGVYEQYF

D gene: TRBD1
clone size: .
J gene: TRBJ2-7
V gene: TRBV9
CDR3 DNA: TGTGCCAGCAGCTCCTCAGGGACAGGGGTCAACGAGCAGTACTTC
CDR3 protein: CASSSSGTGVNEQYF

D gene: .
clone size: .
J gene: TRBJ2-5
V gene: TRBV7-8
CDR3 DNA: TGTGCCAGCAGCTCACTGTCCGGGACTGCGGAGACCCAGTACTTC
CDR3 protein: CASSSLSGTAETQYF

D gene: .
clone size: many
J gene: TRBJ2-1
V gene: TRBV6-4
CDR3 DNA: TGTGCCAGCAGTGACTCTGGCGGAGCCTACAATGAGCAGTTCTTC
CDR3 protein: CASSDSGGAYNEQFF

D gene: TRBD2
clone size: .
J gene: TRBJ2-3
V gene: TRBV6-5
CDR3 DNA: TGTGCCAGCAGTTACGGGACTAGCGGGAAGGCGCAGTATTTT
CDR3 protein: CASSYGTSGKAQYF

D gene: .
clone size: .
J gene: TRBJ2-4
V gene: TRBV6-2/TRBV6-3
CDR3 DNA: TGTGCCAGCAGTTACGAACAGGGATTTGGCATTCAGTACTTC
CDR3 protein: CASSYEQGFGIQYF

D gene: TRBD1
clone size: .
J gene: TRBJ2-5
V gene: TRBV24-1
CDR3 DNA: TGTGCCACCAGTGATTTGAGATCTAGGGGGCAGGAGACCCAGTACTTC
CDR3 protein: CATSDLRSRGQETQYF